This TCR beta chain was captured in a study of blood T cell repertoires in COVID-19. Background on the study: In each case, the material was cDNA or gDNA derived from T cells, B-cell-depleted T cells, or PBMCs.

Clinical history as reported by participants underpinned cohort assignment. Individuals in the exposed group had encountered a COVID-19 case within 2 weeks preceding study entry. Per the original methods: Nucleated cell counts were estimated from reference gene primer amplification. Clones were read by immunoSEQ multiplex PCR, and TCRdb kept only the in-frame ones, dropping some. V and J calls and clone size come straight from that table; D and trimming were deduced from the DNA. The data show 200,000 to 300,000 clones, with 85% to 90% seen just once and 0.85% to 0.95% held by the top ten. The sequencing sample was made of PBMCs or T cells enriched from blood (not recorded which). This sequence was found in a man aged 50-60 years who had been exposed to COVID-19.

The CDR3 DNA sequence: TGTGCCAGCAGCGGACACTTACCCTACGAGCAGTACGTC. Translating it yields CASSGHLPYEQYV. The V gene is TRBV28, the J gene TRBJ2-7, with D possibly TRBD1 on 5 matching bases. This CDR3 is 13 amino acids long. Germline V CDR1 and CDR2: MDHEN, SYDVKM. The germline V and J ends were trimmed by 6 bases and 2 bases, with 11 bases remaining between them.